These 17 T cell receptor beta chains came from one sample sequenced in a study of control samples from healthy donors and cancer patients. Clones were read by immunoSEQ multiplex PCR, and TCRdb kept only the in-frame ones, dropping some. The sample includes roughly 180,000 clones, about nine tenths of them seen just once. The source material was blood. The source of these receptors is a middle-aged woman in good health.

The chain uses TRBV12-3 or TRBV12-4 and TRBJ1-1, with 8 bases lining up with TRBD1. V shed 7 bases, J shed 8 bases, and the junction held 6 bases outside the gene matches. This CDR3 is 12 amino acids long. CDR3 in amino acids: CASTRTGTEAFF. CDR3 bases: TGTGCCAGCACTCGGACAGGGACCGAAGCTTTCTTT.

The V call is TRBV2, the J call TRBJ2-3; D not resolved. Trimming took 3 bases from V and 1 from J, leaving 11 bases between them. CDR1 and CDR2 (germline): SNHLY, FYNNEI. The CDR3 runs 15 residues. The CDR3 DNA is TGTGCCAGCAGTGATGCGTGGCCTCGCACAGATACGCAGTATTTT. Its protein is CASSDAWPRTDTQYF.

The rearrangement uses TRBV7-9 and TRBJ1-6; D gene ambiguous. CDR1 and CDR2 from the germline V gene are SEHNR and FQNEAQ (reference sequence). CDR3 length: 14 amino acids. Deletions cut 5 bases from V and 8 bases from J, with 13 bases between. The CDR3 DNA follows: TGTGCCAGCAGCACTGGATTCGGGGATTCACCCCTCCACTTT. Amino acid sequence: CASSTGFGDSPLHF.

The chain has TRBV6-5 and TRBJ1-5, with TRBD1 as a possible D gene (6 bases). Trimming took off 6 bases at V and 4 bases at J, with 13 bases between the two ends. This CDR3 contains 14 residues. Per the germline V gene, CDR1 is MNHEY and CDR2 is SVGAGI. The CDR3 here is CASSTRQENQPQHF. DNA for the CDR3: TGTGCCAGCAGCACTAGACAGGAGAATCAGCCCCAGCATTTT.

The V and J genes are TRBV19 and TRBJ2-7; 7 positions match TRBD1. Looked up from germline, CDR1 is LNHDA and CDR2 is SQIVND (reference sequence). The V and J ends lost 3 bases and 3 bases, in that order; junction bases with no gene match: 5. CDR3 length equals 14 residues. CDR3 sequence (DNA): TGTGCCAGTAGTATCACAGGGGACCACTACGAGCAGTACTTC. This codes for CASSITGDHYEQYF.

CDR3 sequence reads: CASSPEGDRNTEAFF. Here the CDR3 DNA reads TGTGCCAGCAGTCCCGAGGGTGACAGGAACACTGAAGCTTTCTTT. This chain joins TRBV6-6 and TRBJ1-1; tentative D call: TRBD1 (5 bases). V gave up 5 bases and J gave up 1 base, with 14 bases separating them. Germline CDR1 reads MNHNY; CDR2 reads SVGAGI (reference sequence). The CDR3 is made up of 15 amino acids.

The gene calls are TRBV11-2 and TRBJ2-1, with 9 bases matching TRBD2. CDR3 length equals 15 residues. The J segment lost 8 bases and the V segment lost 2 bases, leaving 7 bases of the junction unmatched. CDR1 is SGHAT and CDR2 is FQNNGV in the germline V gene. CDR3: CASSLSSGGLHEQFF. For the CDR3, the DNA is TGTGCCAGCAGCTTATCCAGCGGGGGGTTACATGAGCAGTTCTTC.

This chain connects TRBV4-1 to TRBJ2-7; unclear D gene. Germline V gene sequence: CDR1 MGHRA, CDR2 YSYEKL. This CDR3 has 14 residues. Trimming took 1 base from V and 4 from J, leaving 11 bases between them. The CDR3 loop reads CASSQAVGGYEQYF. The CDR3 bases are TGCGCCAGCAGCCAAGCAGTGGGTGGTTACGAGCAGTACTTC.

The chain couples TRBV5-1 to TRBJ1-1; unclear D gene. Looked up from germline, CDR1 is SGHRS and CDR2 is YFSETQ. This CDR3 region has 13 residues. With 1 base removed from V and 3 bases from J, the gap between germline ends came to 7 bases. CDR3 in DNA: TGCGCCAGCAGCTTGCGAAGGGACACTGAAGCTTTCTTT. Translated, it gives CASSLRRDTEAFF.

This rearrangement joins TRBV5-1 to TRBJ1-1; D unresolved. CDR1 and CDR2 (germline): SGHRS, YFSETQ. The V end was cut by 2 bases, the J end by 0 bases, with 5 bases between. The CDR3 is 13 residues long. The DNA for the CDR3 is TGCGCCAGCAGCTTTGAGATGAACACTGAAGCTTTCTTT. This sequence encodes CASSFEMNTEAFF. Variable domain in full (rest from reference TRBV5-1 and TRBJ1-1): KAGVTQTPRYLIKTRGQQVTLSCSPISGHRSVSWYQQTPGQGLQFLFEYFSETQRNKGNFPGRFSGRQFSNSRSEMNVSTLELGDSALYLCASSFEMNTEAFFGQGTRLTVV.

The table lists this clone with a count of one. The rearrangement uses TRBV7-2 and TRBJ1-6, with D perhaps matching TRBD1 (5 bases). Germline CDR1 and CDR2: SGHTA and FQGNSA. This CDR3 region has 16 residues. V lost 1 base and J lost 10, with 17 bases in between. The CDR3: CASSLVRVQEGSPLHF. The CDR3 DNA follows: TGTGCCAGCAGCTTAGTCAGGGTCCAGGAGGGGTCACCCCTCCACTTT.

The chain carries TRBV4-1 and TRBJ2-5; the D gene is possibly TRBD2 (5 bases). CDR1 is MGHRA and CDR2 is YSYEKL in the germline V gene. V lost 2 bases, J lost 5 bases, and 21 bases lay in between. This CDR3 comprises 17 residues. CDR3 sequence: CASSQSPPSPVKETQYF. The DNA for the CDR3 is TGCGCCAGCAGCCAAAGTCCGCCTAGCCCCGTAAAGGAGACCCAGTACTTC.

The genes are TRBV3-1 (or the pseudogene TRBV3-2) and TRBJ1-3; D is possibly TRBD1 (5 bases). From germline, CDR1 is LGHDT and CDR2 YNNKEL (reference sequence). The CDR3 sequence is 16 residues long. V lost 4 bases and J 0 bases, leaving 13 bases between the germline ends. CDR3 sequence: CASSLGTPDSGNTIYF. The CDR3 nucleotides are TGTGCCAGCAGCCTCGGGACGCCTGACTCTGGAAACACCATATATTTT.

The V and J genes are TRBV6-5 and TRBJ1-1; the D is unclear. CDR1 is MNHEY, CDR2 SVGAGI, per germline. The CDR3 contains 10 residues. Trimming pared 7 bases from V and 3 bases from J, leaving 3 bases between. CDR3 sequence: CASKYTEAFF. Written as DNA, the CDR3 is TGTGCCAGCAAGTACACTGAAGCTTTCTTT.

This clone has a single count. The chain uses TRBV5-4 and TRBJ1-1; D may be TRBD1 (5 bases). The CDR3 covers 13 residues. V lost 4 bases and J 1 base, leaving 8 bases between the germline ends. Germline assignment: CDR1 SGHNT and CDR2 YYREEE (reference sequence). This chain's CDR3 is CASSPTENTEAFF. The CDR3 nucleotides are TGTGCCAGCAGCCCGACAGAGAACACTGAAGCTTTCTTT. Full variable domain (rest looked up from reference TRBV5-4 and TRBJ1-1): ETGVTQSPTHLIKTRGQQVTLRCSSQSGHNTVSWYQQALGQGPQFIFQYYREEENGRGNFPPRFSGLQFPNYSSELNVNALELDDSALYLCASSPTENTEAFFGQGTRLTVV.

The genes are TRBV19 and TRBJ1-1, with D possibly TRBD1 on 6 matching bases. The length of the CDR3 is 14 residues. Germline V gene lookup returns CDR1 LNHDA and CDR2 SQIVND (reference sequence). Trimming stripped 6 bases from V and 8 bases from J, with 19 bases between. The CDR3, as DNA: TGTGCCAGTAGCGTCCGGGACAATAATCTGGAAGCTTTCTTT. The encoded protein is CASSVRDNNLEAFF.

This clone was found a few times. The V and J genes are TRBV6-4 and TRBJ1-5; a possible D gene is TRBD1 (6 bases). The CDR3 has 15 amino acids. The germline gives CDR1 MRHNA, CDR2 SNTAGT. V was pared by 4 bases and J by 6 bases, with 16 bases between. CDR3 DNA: TGTGCCAGCAGTGGACAGGCACCCCGGCGTCAGCCCCAGCATTTT. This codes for CASSGQAPRRQPQHF.